Shown below are 32 T cell receptor beta chains from a single sample sequenced in a study of cytomegalovirus exposure and HLA in healthy donors. PCR employed 60 Vbeta and 13 Jbeta primers. The data were produced by immunoSEQ multiplex PCR, yet TCRdb's version contains in-frame clones alone and is incomplete. The sample data list about 170,000 clones. The source material was PBMCs. The receptors stem from a woman under 30 in good health and CMV-seropositive.

CDR3 sequence (DNA): TGCGCCAGCAGCGGGGACAGGGCAGGTAATTCACCCCTCCACTTT. This encodes CASSGDRAGNSPLHF. This sequence joins TRBV4-3 and TRBJ1-6, with TRBD1 matching over 9 bases. From germline, CDR1 is LGHNA and CDR2 YSLEER. The CDR3 is 15 amino acids. With 5 bases clipped from V and 6 bases from J, the junction kept 5 bases outside the gene matches.

V and J are TRBV5-1 and TRBJ1-1, with no clear D. Per germline, CDR1 SGHRS and CDR2 YFSETQ. The CDR3 runs to 14 residues. V was clipped by 0 bases and J by 1 base, with 7 bases between them. The CDR3 coding sequence is TGCGCCAGCAGCTTGGAAGCCCAGAACACTGAAGCTTTCTTT. Translated, it gives CASSLEAQNTEAFF.

The chain recombines TRBV28 with TRBJ2-3, with TRBD1 as a possible D gene (6 bases). The V gene lost 7 bases and the J gene lost 2 bases, with 19 bases spanning the gap. The germline V gene has CDR1 MDHEN and CDR2 SYDVKM. The CDR3 runs 16 residues. This CDR3 is CASIPFGQFNTDTQYF. DNA for the CDR3: TGTGCCAGCATTCCTTTCGGACAGTTCAACACAGATACGCAGTATTTT.

The gene calls are TRBV4-2 and TRBJ2-2; 7 nucleotides line up with TRBD1. The CDR3 has 14 amino acids. Germline CDR1 is LGHNA and CDR2 is YNFKEQ. Unmatched junction bases numbered 8, after V lost 8 bases and J lost 5 bases. CDR3 DNA: TGTGCCAGCTCCGGGACAGATCTGACCGGGGAGCTGTTTTTT. Its translation: CASSGTDLTGELFF.

The chain carries TRBV5-1 and TRBJ2-7, with 7 bases that match TRBD1. CDR1 and CDR2 (germline): SGHRS, YFSETQ. V shed 3 bases, J shed 4 bases, and the junction held 10 bases outside the gene matches. This CDR3 contains 15 residues. In nucleotides, the CDR3 is TGCGCCAGCAGCTACACCGGGACAGAAGTTTACGAGCAGTACTTC. This encodes CASSYTGTEVYEQYF.

The V gene is TRBV10-3, the J gene TRBJ1-2; 7 nucleotides line up with TRBD1. The CDR3 runs 14 residues. Looked up from germline, CDR1 is ENHRY and CDR2 is SYGVKD. J gave up 5 bases and V 4 bases, and 7 bases lay outside the gene matches. The CDR3 DNA sequence: TGTGCCATCAGTGCGACCCAGGGGGGATATGGCTACACCTTC. This translates into CAISATQGGYGYTF.

The V and J genes are TRBV4-1 and TRBJ2-7; D possibly corresponds to TRBD1 (5 bases). The length of the CDR3 is 14 residues. The germline V gene encodes CDR1 MGHRA and CDR2 YSYEKL. Trimming left V 1 base short and J 3 bases short, with 10 bases between. For the CDR3, the DNA is TGCGCCAGCAGCCAAGTGGGCCAGGGCTACGAGCAGTACTTC. Translation: CASSQVGQGYEQYF.

The chain joins TRBV30 to TRBJ2-5; D unresolved. V lost 2 bases and J 1 base, leaving 14 bases between the germline ends. The CDR3 runs to 15 residues. Per the germline V gene, CDR1 is GTSNPN and CDR2 is SVGIG (reference sequence). CDR3 in DNA: TGTGCCTGGAGTTTGGGCGCGACCCCCCAAGAGACCCAGTACTTC. This codes for CAWSLGATPQETQYF.

This chain connects TRBV4-3 to TRBJ2-3; 12 bases match TRBD2. V was clipped by 2 bases and J by 0 bases; unmatched bases: 6. The CDR3 extends over 18 amino acids. Per the germline V gene, CDR1 is LGHNA and CDR2 is YSLEER. The CDR3 loop reads CASSQQVLAGGSTDTQYF. For the CDR3, the DNA is TGCGCCAGCAGCCAACAAGTCCTAGCGGGGGGGAGCACAGATACGCAGTATTTT.

This chain connects TRBV10-3 to TRBJ2-5; maybe TRBD2 (5 bases). CDR1 and CDR2 (germline): ENHRY, SYGVKD. The V and J ends lost 6 bases and 11 bases respectively, with 16 bases between them. This CDR3 is built from 12 residues. The CDR3 nucleotides are TGTGCCATCAGCCCCGTGTTCTGGGAGCAGTACTTC. Translated: CAISPVFWEQYF.

The chain carries TRBV6-5 and TRBJ2-7; maybe TRBD1 (5 bases). Deletions cut 8 bases from V and 0 bases from J, with 11 bases between. The CDR3 covers 13 residues. CDR1 is MNHEY and CDR2 is SVGAGI in the germline V gene. CDR3 residues: CASQGVPSYEQYF. Here the CDR3 DNA reads TGTGCCAGCCAAGGGGTTCCCTCCTACGAGCAGTACTTC.

The chain uses TRBV7-8 and TRBJ1-2, with D possibly matching TRBD1 (6 bases). Trimming left V 5 bases short and J 0 bases short, with 10 bases between. In germline, CDR1 is SGHVS, CDR2 FQNEAQ. The CDR3 consists of 14 residues. The CDR3 sequence: CASSVTGSNYGYTF. CDR3 sequence (DNA): TGTGCCAGCAGCGTCACAGGGTCTAACTATGGCTACACCTTC.

This rearrangement joins TRBV11-3 to TRBJ2-4; 10 positions match TRBD1. With 5 bases clipped from V and 0 bases from J, the junction kept 4 bases outside the gene matches. This CDR3 is built from 16 residues. CDR1 and CDR2 from the germline V gene are SGHNT and YENEEA. CDR3 sequence reads: CASSTGTGAAKNIQYF. CDR3 nucleotides: TGTGCCAGCAGCACCGGGACAGGGGCAGCCAAAAACATTCAGTACTTC.

The V call is TRBV7-8, the J call TRBJ1-5; 9 positions match TRBD1. The V gene's germline CDR1 is SGHVS and CDR2 FQNEAQ. V lost 1 base to trimming and J lost 3 bases; unmatched junction nucleotides: 1. The CDR3 runs 15 residues. The CDR3 is CASSLGTGDNQPQHF. As DNA, the CDR3 is TGTGCCAGCAGCTTAGGGACAGGGGACAATCAGCCCCAGCATTTT. Filled out from reference TRBV7-8 and TRBJ1-5, the complete variable domain reads GAGVSQSPRYKVAKRGQDVALRCDPISGHVSLFWYQQALGQGPEFLTYFQNEAQLDKSGLPSDRFFAERPEGSVSTLKIQRTQQEDSAVYLCASSLGTGDNQPQHFGDGTRLSIL.

The V gene is TRBV6-1, the J gene TRBJ1-1; 7 bases agree with TRBD1. The CDR3 is made up of 14 amino acids. V trimming: 4 bases; J trimming: 6 bases; junction bases outside the gene matches: 8. The germline CDR1 and CDR2 sequences are MNHNS and SASEGT. The CDR3 here is CASSAGTVFSEAFF. CDR3 DNA sequence: TGTGCCAGCAGTGCCGGGACAGTTTTTTCTGAAGCTTTCTTT.

The V and J genes are TRBV6-5 and TRBJ1-1; 8 bases align to TRBD1. In germline, CDR1 is MNHEY, CDR2 SVGAGI. The CDR3 runs 15 residues. J lost 4 bases, V lost 1 base, and 5 bases had no gene match. This CDR3 reads CASSYLQGAGTEAFF. In DNA form, the CDR3 reads TGTGCCAGCAGTTACTTGCAGGGGGCCGGCACTGAAGCTTTCTTT.

The chain joins TRBV7-9 to TRBJ2-7; D ambiguous. V gave up 5 bases and J gave up 0 bases, with 17 bases separating them. Germline V gives CDR1 SEHNR, CDR2 FQNEAQ (reference sequence). The CDR3 is 16 amino acids. DNA for the CDR3: TGTGCCAGCAGCCCCCCTGGCGACTTCGCCTCCTACGAGCAGTACTTC. Protein sequence: CASSPPGDFASYEQYF.

The chain has TRBV5-1 and TRBJ1-1, with TRBD1 matching 7 bases. Germline CDR1 reads SGHRS; CDR2 reads YFSETQ. CDR3 size: 15 residues. The V and J ends lost 0 bases and 4 bases, in that order; junction bases with no gene match: 6. This CDR3 reads CASSLVPGGSTEAFF. CDR3 coding DNA: TGCGCCAGCAGCTTGGTGCCAGGGGGAAGCACTGAAGCTTTCTTT.

This chain joins TRBV6-1 and TRBJ2-1; TRBD2 aligns across 10 bases. Germline V gene lookup returns CDR1 MNHNS and CDR2 SASEGT. V was pared by 4 bases and J by 1 base, with 4 bases of the junction left unmatched. The CDR3 spans 16 residues. The CDR3 DNA is TGTGCCAGCAGTGCCGCAGCGGGAGGGTCCTACAATGAGCAGTTCTTC. Amino acids: CASSAAAGGSYNEQFF.

The V gene is TRBV25-1, the J gene TRBJ2-1; 10 bases line up with TRBD2. The CDR3 spans 11 residues. Germline values: CDR1 MGHDK, CDR2 SYGVNS. The V and J ends lost 9 bases and 16 bases, in that order; junction bases with no gene match: 9. CDR3 region: CASLAGGRGFF. CDR3 nucleotide sequence: TGTGCCAGTTTAGCGGGAGGCCGGGGCTTCTTC.

The CDR3 spells CASSQDVGGDPYGYTF. CDR3 DNA: TGCGCCAGCAGCCAAGATGTAGGGGGCGATCCTTATGGCTACACCTTC. The chain employs TRBV4-3 and TRBJ1-2; 7 positions agree with TRBD1. This CDR3 is 16 amino acids long. V lost 0 bases and J lost 5; bases outside the gene matches: 9. The germline gives CDR1 LGHNA, CDR2 YSLEER.

The rearrangement uses TRBV30 and TRBJ2-3, with 9 bases aligning to TRBD1. The germline V gene has CDR1 GTSNPN and CDR2 SVGIG (reference sequence). V lost 3 bases to trimming and J lost 5 bases; unmatched junction nucleotides: 6. CDR3 length: 14 residues. Written as DNA, the CDR3 is TGTGCCTGGAGAGACAGGGGGAAAGTAGATACGCAGTATTTT. Protein product: CAWRDRGKVDTQYF.

The chain joins TRBV10-3 to TRBJ2-7, with a possible D match to TRBD2 (6 bases). Between the trimmed V and J ends, which lost 4 bases and 7 bases, there was a span of 20 bases. Germline CDR1 and CDR2: ENHRY and SYGVKD. This CDR3 has 15 residues. DNA of the CDR3: TGTGCCATCAGTGGGGGGACGACATCTAGCGTAGAGCAGTACTTC. Its protein product is CAISGGTTSSVEQYF.

V usage is TRBV5-1 and J usage is TRBJ2-5; D is perhaps TRBD2 (6 bases). V lost 5 bases and J 3 bases, leaving 17 bases between the germline ends. Germline V gene sequence: CDR1 SGHRS, CDR2 YFSETQ. This CDR3 has 15 amino acids. CDR3 in DNA: TGCGCCAGCAGATTTATTAGCGGAGGGGAAGAGACCCAGTACTTC. Translating it yields CASRFISGGEETQYF.

The J gene is TRBJ2-3, the V gene TRBV19, with D possibly being TRBD2 (6 bases). This CDR3 has 16 amino acids. V was trimmed by 5 bases and J by 1 base, leaving 16 bases between them. Germline loops: CDR1 LNHDA, CDR2 SQIVND (reference sequence). The DNA of the CDR3 is TGTGCCAGTAGTGGCCTAGCGATGAAACGCACAGATACGCAGTATTTT. Translation gives CASSGLAMKRTDTQYF.

V usage is TRBV6-1 and J usage is TRBJ1-2; weak D call: TRBD1 (5 bases). Germline CDR1 MNHNS, CDR2 SASEGT. V was trimmed by 6 bases and J by 5 bases, leaving 13 bases between them. The CDR3 is made up of 13 amino acids. The CDR3: CASRLQGIYGYTF. CDR3 sequence (DNA): TGTGCCAGCAGGCTGCAGGGAATATATGGCTACACCTTC.

The chain employs TRBV6-6 and TRBJ2-3; D might be TRBD2 (5 bases). Germline V gene lookup returns CDR1 MNHNY and CDR2 SVGAGI (reference sequence). Deletions cut 5 bases from V and 5 bases from J, with 17 bases between. CDR3 length: 15 amino acids. The CDR3 here is CASSPSGPSIDTQYF. In nucleotides, the CDR3 is TGTGCCAGCAGTCCGAGCGGACCCTCAATAGATACGCAGTATTTT.

J is TRBJ2-5 and V is TRBV15; TRBD2 agrees at 10 bases. V was clipped by 0 bases and J by 5 bases; unmatched bases: 3. Looked up from germline, CDR1 is LNHNV and CDR2 is YYDKDF (reference sequence). The CDR3 totals 15 residues. CDR3 protein: CATSRDPSGSETQYF. CDR3 nucleotide sequence: TGTGCCACCAGCAGAGATCCTAGCGGGAGTGAGACCCAGTACTTC.

The V and J genes are TRBV6-1 and TRBJ1-1; D remains unclear. Germline CDR1 MNHNS, CDR2 SASEGT. The V gene lost 1 base and the J gene lost 3 bases, with 12 bases spanning the gap. The CDR3 extends over 15 amino acids. As DNA, the CDR3 is TGTGCCAGCAGTGAAGAAGCCCCCATGGACACTGAAGCTTTCTTT. Translated: CASSEEAPMDTEAFF.

The chain joins TRBV5-6 to TRBJ1-2; no firm D call. With 1 base removed from V and 0 bases from J, the gap between germline ends came to 10 bases. The CDR3 runs 15 residues. Germline-derived CDR1 and CDR2 are SGHDT and YYEEEE. CDR3 region: CASSLPGWANYGYTF. The CDR3, as DNA: TGTGCCAGCAGCTTGCCGGGGTGGGCTAACTATGGCTACACCTTC.

The chain carries TRBV6-1 and TRBJ2-5; TRBD1 matches 8 bases. With V trimmed by 3 bases and J by 6 bases, 3 bases remained unmatched. The CDR3 loop spans 13 amino acids. Germline-derived CDR1 and CDR2 are MNHNS and SASEGT. The CDR3 is CASSDRGLKTQYF. In nucleotides, the CDR3 is TGTGCCAGCAGTGACAGGGGGCTGAAGACCCAGTACTTC.

This chain uses TRBV7-6 with TRBJ2-4; 7 bases fit TRBD2. With 3 bases clipped from V and 1 base from J, the junction kept 0 bases outside the gene matches. CDR1 and CDR2 (germline): SGHVS, FNYEAQ. The CDR3 runs 14 residues. CDR3: CASSLGGAKNIQYF. CDR3 nucleotide sequence: TGTGCCAGCAGCTTGGGGGGGGCCAAAAACATTCAGTACTTC.